This T cell receptor (beta chain) was captured by sequencing in a study of T-cell memory formation after mild COVID-19. Study as a whole: The two donors had largely donor-specific TCR clusters.

TCRdb ran MiXCR on the 5' RACE reads and lists one entry per CDR3 protein. This sample has 300,000 to 400,000 distinct CDR3 sequences, with about an eighth found just once. The germline gives CDR1 DFQATT, CDR2 SNEGSKA (reference sequence). Trimming stripped 4 bases from V and 7 bases from J, with 5 bases between. The CDR3 has 10 residues. Study-wide results and caveats: From day 15 to 85, contracting clones were balanced between CD4 and CD8, whereas later expanders leaned toward CD4+.

A note on this clonotype: Its antigen is currently unknown.

The TCR comes from a man aged 18 to 29 who had mild COVID-19 (a few samples of this study predate the infection). Cell type and time point are not known. Sequencing was done on a sample of PBMCs or a T cell subset sorted from them (not recorded which). V gene TRBV20-1 combines with J gene TRBJ2-1; D is uncertain. Here the CDR3 reads CSAKQNEQFF. CDR3 nucleotides: TGCAGTGCTAAACAGAATGAGCAGTTCTTC.